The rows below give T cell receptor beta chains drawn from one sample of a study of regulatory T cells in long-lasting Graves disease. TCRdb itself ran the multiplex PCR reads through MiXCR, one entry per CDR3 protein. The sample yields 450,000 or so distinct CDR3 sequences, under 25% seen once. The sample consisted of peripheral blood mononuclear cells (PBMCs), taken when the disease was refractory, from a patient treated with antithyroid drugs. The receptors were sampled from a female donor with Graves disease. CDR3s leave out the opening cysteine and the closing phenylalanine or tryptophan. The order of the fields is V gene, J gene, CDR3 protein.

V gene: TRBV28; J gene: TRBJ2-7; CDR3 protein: ASSLQGILNYEQY
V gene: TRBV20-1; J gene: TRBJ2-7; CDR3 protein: SARKGQTYEQY
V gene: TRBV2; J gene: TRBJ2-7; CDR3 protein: ASCDRDYEQY
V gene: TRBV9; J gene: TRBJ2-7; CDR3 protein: ASSRGGIAYEQY
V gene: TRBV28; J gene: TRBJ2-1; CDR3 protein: ASSLVQFDEQF
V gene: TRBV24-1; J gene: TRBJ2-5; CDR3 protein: ATSDTDERLQETQY
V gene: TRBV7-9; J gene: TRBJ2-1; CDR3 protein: ASSLDSGRRDEQF
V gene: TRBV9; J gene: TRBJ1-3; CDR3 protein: ASSPDTYSGNTIY
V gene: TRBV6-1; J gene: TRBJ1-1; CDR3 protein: ASSQTGLGTEAF
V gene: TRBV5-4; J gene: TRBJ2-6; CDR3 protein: ATIQGGPGANVLT
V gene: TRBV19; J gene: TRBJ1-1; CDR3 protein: ASRSRGAGNTEAF
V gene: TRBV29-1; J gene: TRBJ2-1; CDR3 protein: SVTLGEPNEQF
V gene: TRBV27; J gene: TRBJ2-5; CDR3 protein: ASSLSIGGLGETQY
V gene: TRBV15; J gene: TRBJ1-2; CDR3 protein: ATSPRTGVGYGYT
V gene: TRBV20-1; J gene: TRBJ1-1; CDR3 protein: SAPWDRGLNTEAF
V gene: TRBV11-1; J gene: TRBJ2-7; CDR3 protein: ASSRTVNYEQY
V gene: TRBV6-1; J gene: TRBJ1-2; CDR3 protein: AISLAGGARDGYT
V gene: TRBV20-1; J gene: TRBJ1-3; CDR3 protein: SAKAPLERNTIY
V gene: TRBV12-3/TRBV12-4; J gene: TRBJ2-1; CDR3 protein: ASTRTSGSSYNEQF
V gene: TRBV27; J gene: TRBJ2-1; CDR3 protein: ASSLSGNDLNNEQF
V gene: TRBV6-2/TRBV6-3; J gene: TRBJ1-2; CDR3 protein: ASSYALLDGNGYT
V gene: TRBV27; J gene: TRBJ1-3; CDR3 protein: ASSLYGFSGNTIY
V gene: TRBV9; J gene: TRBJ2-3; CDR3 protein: ASSAVGGGTDTQY
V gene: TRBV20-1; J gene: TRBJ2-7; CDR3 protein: SRGEGLWEQY
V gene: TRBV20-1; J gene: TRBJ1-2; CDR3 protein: SARDRGHAGYT
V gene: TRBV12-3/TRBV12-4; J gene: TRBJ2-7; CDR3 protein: ASSGRGGQTYLPYEQY
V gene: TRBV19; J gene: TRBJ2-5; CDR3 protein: ASSILEGRETQY